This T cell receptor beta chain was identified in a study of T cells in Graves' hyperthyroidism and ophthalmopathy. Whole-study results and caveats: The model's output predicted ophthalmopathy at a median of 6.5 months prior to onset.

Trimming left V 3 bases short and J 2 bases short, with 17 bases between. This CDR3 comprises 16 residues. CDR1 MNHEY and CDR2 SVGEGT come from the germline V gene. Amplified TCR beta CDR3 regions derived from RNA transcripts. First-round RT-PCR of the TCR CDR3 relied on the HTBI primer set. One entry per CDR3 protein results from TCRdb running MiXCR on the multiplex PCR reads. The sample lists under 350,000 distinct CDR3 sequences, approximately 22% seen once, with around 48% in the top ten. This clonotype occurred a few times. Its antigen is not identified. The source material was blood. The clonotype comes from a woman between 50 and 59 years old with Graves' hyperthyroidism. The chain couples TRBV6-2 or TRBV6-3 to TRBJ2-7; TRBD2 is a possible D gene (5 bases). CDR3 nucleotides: TGTGCCAGCAGTTATCGACCGGCCGGGGTCGCCTACGAGCAGTACTTC. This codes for CASSYRPAGVAYEQYF.